This TCR beta chain was sequenced in a study of blood T cells in healthy people across ages. Broader study findings: With age, beta diversity per million T cells declined roughly linearly, significantly by 30 to 40.

Trimming removed 3 bases from V and 9 bases from J; junction bases left unmatched: 11. The CDR3 contains 16 residues. Germline V gene sequence: CDR1 MNHNS, CDR2 SASEGT. Concerning this clonotype itself: The antigen is not known.

With a J-beta primer mix and a sample-barcoded 5' primer, a second PCR ran 7 to 11 cycles. TCRdb redid the calling of the 5' RACE reads with MiXCR, one entry per CDR3 protein. This table has around 700,000 distinct CDR3 sequences, around a quarter appearing once. Separately, the same data were catalogued under a study of T cells of mothers and their children.

The chain couples TRBV6-1 to TRBJ2-1, with 10 bases matching TRBD2. The receptor comes from a boy aged 5-17 years in good health. Sequenced material: blood. CDR3 coding DNA: TGTGCCAGCAGTGACAAGGCTAGCGGGAGAGGGGGTGAGCAGTTCTTC. Its protein product is CASSDKASGRGGEQFF.